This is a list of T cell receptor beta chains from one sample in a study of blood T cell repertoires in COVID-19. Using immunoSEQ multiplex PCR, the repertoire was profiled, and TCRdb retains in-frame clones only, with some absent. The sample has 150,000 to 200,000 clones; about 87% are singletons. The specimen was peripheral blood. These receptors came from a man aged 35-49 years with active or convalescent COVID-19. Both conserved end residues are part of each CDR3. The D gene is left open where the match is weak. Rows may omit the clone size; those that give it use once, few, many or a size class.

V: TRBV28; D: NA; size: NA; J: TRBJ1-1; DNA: TGTGCCAGCAGGCAACAGGGCGTGAACACTGAAGCTTTCTTT; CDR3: CASRQQGVNTEAFF
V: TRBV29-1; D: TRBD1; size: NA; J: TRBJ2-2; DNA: TGCAGCGTGCTCAATCCGGGACAGAAGAACACCGGGGAGCTGTTTTTT; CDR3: CSVLNPGQKNTGELFF
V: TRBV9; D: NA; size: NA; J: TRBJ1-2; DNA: TGTGCCAGCAGCGTAGGGGGGGTGAACTATGGCTACACCTTC; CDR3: CASSVGGVNYGYTF
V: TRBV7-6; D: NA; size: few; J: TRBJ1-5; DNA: TGTGCCAGCAGCTTAGATACAGGGATCAATCAGCCCCAGCATTTT; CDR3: CASSLDTGINQPQHF
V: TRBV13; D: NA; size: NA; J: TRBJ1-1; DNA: TGTGCCAGCAGCTTATTGGTTCTCGGGGTTGGGAACACTGAAGCTTTCTTT; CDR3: CASSLLVLGVGNTEAFF
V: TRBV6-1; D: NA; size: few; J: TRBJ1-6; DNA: TGTGCCAGCAGTGAAGACCCAGGCCAACCCAATTCACCCCTCCACTTT; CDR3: CASSEDPGQPNSPLHF
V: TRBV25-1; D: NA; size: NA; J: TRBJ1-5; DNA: TGTGCCAGCAGTGACGGGTCCAGGCCCCAGCATTTT; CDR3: CASSDGSRPQHF
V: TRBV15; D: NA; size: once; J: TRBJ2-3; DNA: TGTGCCACCAGCAGACAATTAATCCTTAGCGGTGAGGTGACAGATACGCAGTATTTT; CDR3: CATSRQLILSGEVTDTQYF
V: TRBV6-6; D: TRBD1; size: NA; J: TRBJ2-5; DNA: TGTGCCAGCAGTTACCCGGGACAGCAGGAGACCCAGTACTTC; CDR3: CASSYPGQQETQYF
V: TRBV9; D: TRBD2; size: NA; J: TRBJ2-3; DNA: TGTGCCAGCAGCGTAGATAGCGGGGTGGGGGATACGCAGTATTTT; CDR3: CASSVDSGVGDTQYF
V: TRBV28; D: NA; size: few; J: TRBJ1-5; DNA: TGTGCCAGCAGTCTATCGTCCAGCGCTCAGCCCCAGCATTTT; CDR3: CASSLSSSAQPQHF
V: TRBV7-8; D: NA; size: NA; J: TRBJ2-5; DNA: TGTGCCAGCAGCTTAGCGCTCAGGGCTTGGGGACAAGAGACCCAGTACTTC; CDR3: CASSLALRAWGQETQYF
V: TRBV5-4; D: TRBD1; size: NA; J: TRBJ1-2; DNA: TGTGCCAGCAGCCCTGGGACAGCGAACTATGGCTACACCTTC; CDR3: CASSPGTANYGYTF
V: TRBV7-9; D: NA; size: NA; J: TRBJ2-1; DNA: TGTGCCAGCCTATCCTTCTCACACAGGGAACGTCCGTTCTTC; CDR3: CASLSFSHRERPFF
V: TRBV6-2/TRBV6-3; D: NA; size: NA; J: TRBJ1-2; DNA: TGTGCCAGCAGTTCCCTTCCCTATGGCTACACCTTC; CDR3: CASSSLPYGYTF
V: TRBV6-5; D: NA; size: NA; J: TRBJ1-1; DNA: TGTGCCAGCAGTTACTCGGGAGGGGTTGGCACTGAAGCTTTCTTT; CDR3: CASSYSGGVGTEAFF
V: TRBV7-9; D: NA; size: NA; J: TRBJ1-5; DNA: TGTGCCAGCAGCCCCCAGGAAGGTCAGCCCCAGCATTTT; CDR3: CASSPQEGQPQHF
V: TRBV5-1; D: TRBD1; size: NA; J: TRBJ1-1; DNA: TGCGCCAGCAGCGGCAACAGGGGGAGGAACACTGAAGCTTTCTTT; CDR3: CASSGNRGRNTEAFF
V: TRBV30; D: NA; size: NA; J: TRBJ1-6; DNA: TGTGCCTGGAGAAACAGGGAGAATTCACCCCTCCACTTT; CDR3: CAWRNRENSPLHF
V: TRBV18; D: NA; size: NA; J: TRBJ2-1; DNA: TGTGCCAGCTCACCATTCCGGACTTCCATCTACAATGAGCAGTTCTTC; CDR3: CASSPFRTSIYNEQFF
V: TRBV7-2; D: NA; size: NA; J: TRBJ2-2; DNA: TGTGCCAGCAGCTTAGCGCCAGCGGCGAACACCGGGGAGCTGTTTTTT; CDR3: CASSLAPAANTGELFF
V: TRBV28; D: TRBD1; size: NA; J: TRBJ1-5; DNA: TGTGCCAGCAGACGACTTATGGGACAGTATAGCAATCAGCCCCAGCATTTT; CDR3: CASRRLMGQYSNQPQHF
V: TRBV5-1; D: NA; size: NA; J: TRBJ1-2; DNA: TGCGCCAGCAGCTTGGAGGCGGGTGGGGTTGGCTACACCTTC; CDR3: CASSLEAGGVGYTF